The clone carrying this TCR beta chain was detected a few times. PCR was performed using 60 Vbeta and 13 Jbeta primers. Libraries were prepared by immunoSEQ multiplex PCR; TCRdb keeps only in-frame clonotypes and omits some of them. The table records about 110,000 clones, around 80% of them present only once. This sample is drawn from a study of cytomegalovirus exposure and HLA in healthy donors. Study at large: From donors who were HLA-typed, an early data release held 80 million or so unique TCRs.

What was sequenced was PBMCs. The sequence was obtained from a man between 25 and 39 years old in good health and CMV-seropositive.

The DNA of the CDR3 is TGTGCCAGCTCACCGGACTCCAGGGCGGGGTATGGCTACACCTTC. Its translation: CASSPDSRAGYGYTF. This rearrangement joins TRBV18 to TRBJ1-2; D possibly corresponds to TRBD1 (5 bases). Trimming removed 3 bases from V and 5 bases from J, with 16 bases in between. This CDR3 is built from 15 residues. CDR1 and CDR2 from the germline V gene are KGHSH and LQKENI.